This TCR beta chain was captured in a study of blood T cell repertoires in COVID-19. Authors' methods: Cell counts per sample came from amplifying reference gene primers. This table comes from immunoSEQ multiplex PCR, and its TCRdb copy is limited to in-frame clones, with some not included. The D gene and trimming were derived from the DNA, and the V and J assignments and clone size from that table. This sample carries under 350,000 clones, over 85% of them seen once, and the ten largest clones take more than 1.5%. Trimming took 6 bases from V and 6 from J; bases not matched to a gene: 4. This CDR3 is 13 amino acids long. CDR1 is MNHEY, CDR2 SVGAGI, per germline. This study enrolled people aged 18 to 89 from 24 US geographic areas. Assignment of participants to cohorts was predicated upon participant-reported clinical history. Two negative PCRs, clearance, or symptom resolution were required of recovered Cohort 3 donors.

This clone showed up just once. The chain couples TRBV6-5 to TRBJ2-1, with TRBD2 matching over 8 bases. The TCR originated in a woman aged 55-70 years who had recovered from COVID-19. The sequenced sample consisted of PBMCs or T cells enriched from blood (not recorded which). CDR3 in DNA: TGTGCCAGCAGGACCACTAGCGGCAATGAGCAGTTCTTC. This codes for CASRTTSGNEQFF.